The 10 T cell receptor beta chains reported below all come from one sample, sequenced in a study of T cell repertoires in cytomegalovirus infection. TCRdb re-called the reads through MiXCR, storing one row per CDR3 protein. The sample lists about 200,000 distinct CDR3 sequences; about a tenth were seen once. The specimen was PBMCs. Receptor source: a human donor in good health (CMV status not recorded). Some clones in this sample may be carry-over from other donors' samples.

This clonotype has at least ten counts. A read error may account for a junction end that differs from germline. The chain joins TRBV7-9 to TRBJ2-1; TRBD1 matches 8 bases. The CDR3 spans 14 residues. Looked up from germline, CDR1 is SEHNR and CDR2 is FQNEAQ (reference sequence). The CDR3: CASSLVGYGQGQFF. The CDR3, as DNA: TGTGCCAGCAGTTTAGTCGGTTACGGACAGGGGCAGTTCTTC.

This clonotype was seen at least ten times. Here the CDR3 DNA reads TGTGCCAGCAGCTTAGTCGCCAGGGGGCTATACAATGAGCAGTTCTTC. Encoded protein: CASSLVARGLYNEQFF. The rearrangement joins TRBV7-2 to TRBJ2-1, with 8 nucleotides matching TRBD1. This CDR3 region has 16 residues. The germline V gene encodes CDR1 SGHTA and CDR2 FQGNSA. Trimming at V came to 1 base and at J to 4 bases, leaving 6 bases not matched to a gene.

The chain employs TRBV7-2 and TRBJ2-7, with 8 bases matching TRBD2. This CDR3 is built from 17 residues. After removal of 6 bases from V and 3 bases from J, the junction contained 16 bases not matched to a gene. Germline loops: CDR1 SGHTA, CDR2 FQGNSA. The CDR3: CASSFARLAGRVYEQYF. In DNA form, the CDR3 reads TGTGCCAGCAGTTTTGCACGATTAGCGGGAAGGGTCTACGAGCAGTACTTC.

This clonotype was counted many times. The chain uses TRBV12-3 or TRBV12-4 and TRBJ2-5; no reliable D call. This CDR3 is built from 13 residues. Trimming pared 2 bases from V and 5 bases from J, leaving 9 bases between. The CDR3 here is CASSLSGVETQYF. Written as DNA, the CDR3 is TGTGCCAGCAGTTTATCTGGGGTCGAGACCCAGTACTTC.

J is TRBJ2-4 and V is TRBV7-2; D is uncertain. Germline assignment: CDR1 SGHTA and CDR2 FQGNSA. The CDR3 spans 13 residues. The V end lost 3 bases, the J end lost 8 bases, and 11 bases lay between the germline ends. CDR3 nucleotide sequence: TGTGCCAGCAGCTTTTCGCTGGGTGACATTCAGTACTTC. It is translated as CASSFSLGDIQYF.

A few counts support this clonotype. The V call is TRBV9, the J call TRBJ2-6, with unresolved D. V was cut by 3 bases and J by 4 bases, with 14 bases left in between. The germline V gene encodes CDR1 SGDLS and CDR2 YYNGEE. The CDR3 loop spans 16 amino acids. The DNA for the CDR3 is TGTGCCAGCAGCGCCGATGATACAGCCGGGGCCAACGTCCTGACTTTC. Its translation is CASSADDTAGANVLTF. The whole variable domain, filled in from reference TRBV9 and TRBJ2-6, reads DSGVTQTPKHLITATGQRVTLRCSPRSGDLSVYWYQQSLDQGLQFLIQYYNGEERAKGNILERFSAQQFPDLHSELNLSSLELGDSALYFCASSADDTAGANVLTFGAGSRLTVL.

This clonotype appeared many times. This chain links TRBV6-6 with TRBJ2-2; D remains ambiguous. V shed 6 bases and J shed 0 bases, with 8 bases lying between them. This CDR3 has 14 residues. The germline V gene encodes CDR1 MNHNY and CDR2 SVGAGI (reference sequence). This CDR3 is CASSPPSNTGELFF. The CDR3 DNA reads as TGTGCCAGCAGCCCACCTTCGAACACCGGGGAGCTGTTTTTT.

The chain links TRBV20-1 to TRBJ1-1; a weak D match, TRBD1 (5 bases). The CDR3 runs to 15 residues. Per germline, CDR1 DFQATT and CDR2 SNEGSKA (reference sequence). The germline V and J ends were trimmed by 0 bases and 0 bases, with 11 bases remaining between them. Written as DNA, the CDR3 is TGCAGTGCTAGAGATTCAAGACAGCTGAACACTGAAGCTTTCTTT. Translation: CSARDSRQLNTEAFF.

This clonotype appeared a few times. The V and J genes are TRBV18 and TRBJ2-5; 7 bases are shared with TRBD1. V lost 3 bases and J lost 2; bases outside the gene matches: 6. CDR1 and CDR2 (germline): KGHSH, LQKENI. CDR3 length equals 15 residues. CDR3 nucleotides: TGTGCCAGCTCACCGCGAACGGGACAGCAAGAGACCCAGTACTTC. As protein: CASSPRTGQQETQYF.

This clonotype was seen repeatedly, ten times or more. The chain joins TRBV6-5 to TRBJ1-2; 7 bases agree with TRBD1. The J segment lost 4 bases and the V segment lost 2 bases, leaving 4 bases of the junction unmatched. The CDR3 runs 14 residues. Germline V gene lookup returns CDR1 MNHEY and CDR2 SVGAGI. CDR3 nucleotides: TGTGCCAGCAGTTACAAACGGGACAGCTATGGCTACACCTTC. Encoded protein: CASSYKRDSYGYTF.